These T cell receptor beta chains were read from a single sample in a study of tumor and adjacent non-tumor tissue in lung cancer. TCRdb recomputed calls from the multiplex PCR reads with MiXCR, one row per CDR3 protein. The sample has tens of thousands of distinct CDR3 sequences; 61% are singletons. Sequencing was done on a sample of distant non-tumor lung tissue. The origin of the receptors is a man aged 70-80 years with non-small cell lung cancer. CDR3s include the opening cysteine and the closing phenylalanine or tryptophan. The D gene is left open where the match is weak. Size is stated for part of the rows, as once, few or many counts, or as a class when the clone is expanded.

V,J,size,D,CDR3,DNA
TRBV12-5,TRBJ1-1,NA,NA,CDSGLSTLPLGPVLPMNIETFF,TGTGATAGTGGTCTCTCTACTCTACCCTTGGGCCCGGTATTACCGATGAACATTGAAACTTTCTTT
TRBV11-2,TRBJ1-2,NA,NA,CASGQETNYGYTF,TGTGCCAGCGGGCAGGAGACTAACTATGGATACACCTTC
TRBV10-3,TRBJ2-7,NA,NA,CSTGKVNYEQRF,TGTTCCACAGGGAAGGTAAACTACGAGCAGCGCTTC
TRBV5-1,TRBJ2-2,NA,NA,CASSSGRRNTGELFF,TGCGCCAGCAGCTCGGGACGAAGGAACACCGGGGAGCTGTTTTTC
TRBV11-2,TRBJ2-6,NA,TRBD2,CTSSSRGGSSGTNVLTF,TGTACCAGCAGCTCCCGGGGGGGTAGTTCTGGGACCAACGTCCTGACTTTC
TRBV11-2,TRBJ2-5,once,NA,CANSHWTVRKQETQYF,TGTGCCAACAGCCATTGGACGGTGAGGAAACAAGAAACCCAGTACTTC
TRBV7-8,TRBJ2-2,NA,TRBD2,CASILSSASGELFF,TGTGCCAGTATTCTATCTAGCGCAAGCGGGGAGCTATTTTTT
TRBV10-3,TRBJ2-7,many,TRBD1,CAISERMGQSYEQYF,TGTGCCATCAGTGAGCGAATGGGACAGTCCTACGAGCAGTACTTC
TRBV12-3/TRBV12-4,TRBJ2-2,many,NA,CASSRYRGTRNTGELFF,TGTGCCAGCAGCCGGTACCGCGGGACGAGGAACACCGGGGAGCTGTTTTTT
TRBV28,TRBJ1-4,NA,NA,CASSRRGADRREKLFF,TGTGCCAGCAGCCGACGTGGGGCTGACAGACGAGAAAAACTGTTTTTT